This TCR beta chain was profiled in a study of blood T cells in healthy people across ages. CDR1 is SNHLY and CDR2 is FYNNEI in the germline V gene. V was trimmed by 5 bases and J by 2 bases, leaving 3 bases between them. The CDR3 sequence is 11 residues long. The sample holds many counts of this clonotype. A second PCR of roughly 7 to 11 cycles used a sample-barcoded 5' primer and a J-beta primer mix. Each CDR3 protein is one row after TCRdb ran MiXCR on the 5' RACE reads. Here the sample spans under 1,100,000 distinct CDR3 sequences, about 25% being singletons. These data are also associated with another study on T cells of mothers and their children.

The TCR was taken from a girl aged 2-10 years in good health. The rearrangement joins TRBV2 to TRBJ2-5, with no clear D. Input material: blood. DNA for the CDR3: TGTGCCAGCAGTTGGCAAGAGACCCAGTACTTC. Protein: CASSWQETQYF.